The rows below give T cell receptor beta chains drawn from one sample of a study of T cell responses to AZD1222 COVID-19 vaccine. Produced via immunoSEQ multiplex PCR; TCRdb's table is partial and in-frame only. The sample yields about 130,000 clones, roughly 91% seen once. The specimen was peripheral blood, collected on day 0 of AZD1222 vaccination. These receptors originate from an adult in good health. CDR3s include the opening cysteine and the closing phenylalanine or tryptophan.

j_call v_call cdr3_aa
TRBJ1-1 TRBV2 CASIYRREAEAFF
TRBJ2-5 TRBV7-6 CASSLALAGDETQYF
TRBJ2-7 TRBV18 CASSPRTGNYEQYF
TRBJ2-7 TRBV7-2 CASSLLAGGPGDEQYF
TRBJ2-1 TRBV7-3 CASSVGQGYGEFF
TRBJ2-7 TRBV4-2 CASSQETGGTYEQYF
TRBJ1-6 TRBV5-4 CASQLRLSQRGSSYNSPLHF
TRBJ1-3 TRBV10-3 CAISRGDGNTIYF
TRBJ2-7 TRBV24-1 CATSDGGRSEQYF
TRBJ1-1 TRBV6-2/TRBV6-3 CASSYTRQGEAFF
TRBJ2-1 TRBV6-2/TRBV6-3 CASSFALAGHLSEFF
TRBJ2-2 TRBV3-1/TRBV3-2 CASSLGGARTGELFF
TRBJ1-3 TRBV5-4 CASSLQGVGNTIYF
TRBJ2-1 TRBV5-4 CASSFSLLAGELNEQFF
TRBJ1-3 TRBV9 CASSVGNTIYF
TRBJ2-3 TRBV24-1 CATSDSGLRGDTQYF
TRBJ2-7 TRBV9 CASSPQRTSGTPYEQYF
TRBJ2-1 TRBV19 CASSKTSGRGHEQFF
TRBJ1-1 TRBV3-1/TRBV3-2 CASSQYLMDTEAFF
TRBJ1-5 TRBV27 CASSLVGYPNQPQHF
TRBJ2-1 TRBV15 CATSRPLAGNEQFF
TRBJ1-2 TRBV6-5 CASSSPLGYTF
TRBJ1-3 TRBV18 CASSPSLDTGNTIYF
TRBJ2-5 TRBV7-9 CASSLGGGSSQETQYF
TRBJ1-1 TRBV5-1 CASSLGSAAVRQGDTEAFF
TRBJ1-1 TRBV7-6 CASSFGQGNTEAFF
TRBJ1-2 TRBV27 CASSMRGDRGIDYGYTF
TRBJ2-7 TRBV7-9 CASSARDLPYEQYF
TRBJ1-2 TRBV4-2 CASSQGQRSEDGYTF
TRBJ1-2 TRBV12-5 CASAPTEDYGYTF
TRBJ2-2 TRBV5-1 CASSLVSQDLAGGGTGELFF
TRBJ2-1 TRBV3-1/TRBV3-2 CASSQALAGRREQFF
TRBJ2-2 TRBV4-2 CASSQASRNTGELFF
TRBJ1-6 TRBV27 CASSTNNSPLHF
TRBJ1-2 TRBV4-1 CASSQDSTGGWEGYTF